These 24 T cell receptor beta chains came from one sample sequenced in a study of shared clonotypes between healthy human individuals. Method: immunoSEQ multiplex PCR; TCRdb's copy keeps in-frame clones and lacks some. The data show roughly 700,000 clones, with under 80% seen just once and over 1.5% held by the top ten. Input material: memory CD4+ T cells sorted from blood. As for subset: CD45RA-negative fraction. These receptor sequences come from a woman aged 25 to 39 in good health.

Of note for this clone: A read error is likely, as this CDR3 ends without the conserved phenylalanine or tryptophan. No DNA is shown, since the ends of the CDR3 on it are uncertain; the CDR3 is the one TCRdb lists. The chain is built from TRBV28 and TRBJ1-1. The CDR3 totals 10 residues, both ends included. Looked up from germline, CDR1 is MDHEN and CDR2 is SYDVKM. Here the CDR3 reads CASSFSGGDV.

Details on this clone: Given a far larger clone just one base away, this is likely a sequencing read error. The J gene is TRBJ2-6, the V gene TRBV9; D gene uncertain. V gave up 3 bases and J gave up 1 base, with 5 bases separating them. CDR1 is SGDLS, CDR2 YYNGEE, per germline. CDR3 size: 14 residues. CDR3 sequence (DNA): TGTGCCAGCAGCGCCCCTTCTGGGGCCAACGTCCTGACTTTC. Amino acid sequence: CASSAPSGANVLTF. Together with reference TRBV9 and TRBJ2-6, the CDR3 gives the full variable domain: DSGVTQTPKHLITATGQRVTLRCSPRSGDLSVYWYQQSLDQGLQFLIQYYNGEERAKGNILERFSAQQFPDLHSELNLSSLELGDSALYFCASSAPSGANVLTFGAGSRLTVL.

The genes are TRBV19 and TRBJ2-7, with 8 bases fitting TRBD2. Germline trimming cut 0 bases from V and 2 bases from J; bases unmatched to any gene: 6. The CDR3 has 16 amino acids. Germline V CDR1 and CDR2: LNHDA, SQIVND (reference sequence). The CDR3 DNA reads as TGTGCCAGTAGTATAGACAGTAGCGGGACGACCTACGAGCAGTACTTC. Protein product: CASSIDSSGTTYEQYF. Full variable domain (missing parts from reference TRBV19 and TRBJ2-7): DGGITQSPKYLFRKEGQNVTLSCEQNLNHDAMYWYRQDPGQGLRLIYYSQIVNDFQKGDIAEGYSVSREKKESFPLTVTSAQKNPTAFYLCASSIDSSGTTYEQYFGPGTRLTVT.

The chain has TRBV2 and TRBJ1-3; D remains unclear. With 2 bases removed from V and 2 bases from J, the gap between germline ends came to 7 bases. The CDR3 totals 14 residues. In germline, CDR1 is SNHLY, CDR2 FYNNEI. The CDR3 region has the DNA TGTGCCAGCAGTGAATGGGTTGCTGGAAACACCATATATTTT. Translating gives CASSEWVAGNTIYF.

Comment on this clone: This may be a read error, as it is one base from a much larger clone. The chain employs TRBV7-3 and TRBJ1-5; a weak D match, TRBD1 (5 bases). CDR3 length equals 13 residues. The V gene lost 3 bases and the J gene lost 3 bases, with 6 bases spanning the gap. CDR1 SGHTA and CDR2 FQGTGA come from the germline V gene. CDR3 sequence (DNA): TGTGCCAGCAGCTTGACAGTCAATCAGCCCCAGCATTTT. It encodes CASSLTVNQPQHF.

In its sample, this clone was seen many times. The chain has TRBV5-1 and TRBJ2-7; D call uncertain. This CDR3 has 14 amino acids. Trimming pared 4 bases from V and 2 bases from J, leaving 13 bases between. Germline-derived CDR1 and CDR2 are SGHRS and YFSETQ. The CDR3 sequence is CASSQNSGTYEQYF. CDR3 nucleotide sequence: TGCGCCAGCAGCCAGAACAGTGGAACCTACGAGCAGTACTTC. Full variable domain (remainder filled in from reference TRBV5-1 and TRBJ2-7): KAGVTQTPRYLIKTRGQQVTLSCSPISGHRSVSWYQQTPGQGLQFLFEYFSETQRNKGNFPGRFSGRQFSNSRSEMNVSTLELGDSALYLCASSQNSGTYEQYFGPGTRLTVT.

This clone has a count of ten or more. This chain connects TRBV7-2 to TRBJ2-3; D is possibly TRBD2 (6 bases). The CDR3 has 17 amino acids. Germline CDR1 is SGHTA and CDR2 is FQGNSA. Trimming pared 2 bases from V and 1 base from J, leaving 16 bases between. CDR3 coding DNA: TGTGCCAGCAGCTTATCGCGACAGTCTAGCGGCACAGATACGCAGTATTTT. This sequence encodes CASSLSRQSSGTDTQYF.

The chain is built from TRBV7-2 and TRBJ2-7; weak D call: TRBD2 (7 bases). Germline V lookup: CDR1 SGHTA, CDR2 FQGNSA. CDR3 size: 14 residues. Trimming removed 8 bases from V and 4 bases from J, with 18 bases in between. CDR3 DNA sequence: TGTGCCAGCCTCCTAGGGGGAGGGCGATACGAGCAGTACTTC. It is translated as CASLLGGGRYEQYF.

The chain is built from TRBV5-1 and TRBJ2-1; 12 positions agree with TRBD2. This CDR3 region has 15 residues. Germline-derived CDR1 and CDR2 are SGHRS and YFSETQ. V dropped 7 bases and J dropped 9; count of bases not matched to a gene: 11. Here the CDR3 DNA reads TGCGCCAGCGGACCTCTAGCGGGAGGGCCCGGTGAGCAGTTCTTC. Translating gives CASGPLAGGPGEQFF.

The table lists this clone with a few counts. The V and J genes are TRBV7-9 and TRBJ2-2; 13 positions agree with TRBD2. CDR1 SEHNR and CDR2 FQNEAQ come from the germline V gene (reference sequence). The CDR3 runs to 15 residues. Trimming cost V 10 bases and J 7 bases; bases outside gene matches: 9. CDR3 in amino acids: CATILAGGRIGELFF. The DNA for the CDR3 is TGTGCCACCATACTAGCGGGAGGGCGAATCGGGGAGCTGTTTTTT.

This clone was seen many times. The rearrangement uses TRBV7-2 and TRBJ2-4; D gene unclear. The CDR3 runs to 16 residues. From germline, CDR1 is SGHTA and CDR2 FQGNSA. Trimming stripped 3 bases from V and 1 base from J, with 13 bases between. The CDR3 spells CASSFFLDLAKNIQYF. As DNA, the CDR3 is TGTGCCAGCAGCTTTTTTTTGGACCTTGCCAAAAACATTCAGTACTTC. The complete variable domain, with remaining parts taken from reference TRBV7-2 and TRBJ2-4, reads GAGVSQSPSNKVTEKGKDVELRCDPISGHTALYWYRQSLGQGLEFLIYFQGNSAPDKSGLPSDRFSAERTGGSVSTLTIQRTQQEDSAVYLCASSFFLDLAKNIQYFGAGTRLSVL.

This clone was observed a few times. Other DNA sequences of this sample code for an identical CDR3. This chain connects TRBV30 to TRBJ1-5, with D perhaps TRBD1 (5 bases). Per germline, CDR1 GTSNPN and CDR2 SVGIG (reference sequence). Deletions cut 0 bases from V and 5 bases from J, with 8 bases between. There are 13 residues in the CDR3. The CDR3 bases are TGTGCCTGGAGTGTGGGAGGGGATCAGCCCCAGCATTTT. As protein: CAWSVGGDQPQHF.

The chain employs TRBV27 and TRBJ1-4; no clear D. In germline, CDR1 is MNHEY, CDR2 SMNVEV (reference sequence). This CDR3 contains 14 residues. Between the trimmed V and J ends, which lost 8 bases and 8 bases, there was a span of 18 bases. In DNA, the CDR3 is TGTGCCAGCGGAATTATAGGAGCACGGGAAAAACTGTTTTTT. It codes for CASGIIGAREKLFF.

This chain links TRBV5-4 with TRBJ1-2; D perhaps matches TRBD1 (5 bases). Germline assignment: CDR1 SGHNT and CDR2 YYREEE (reference sequence). Deletions cut 0 bases from V and 6 bases from J, with 27 bases between. There are 19 residues in the CDR3. CDR3 coding DNA: TGTGCCAGCAGCTTGGGGTCCGGGGTGCGTGGCAGGGTCAACGATGGCTACACCTTC. Translated, it gives CASSLGSGVRGRVNDGYTF. Full variable domain (missing parts from reference TRBV5-4 and TRBJ1-2): ETGVTQSPTHLIKTRGQQVTLRCSSQSGHNTVSWYQQALGQGPQFIFQYYREEENGRGNFPPRFSGLQFPNYSSELNVNALELDDSALYLCASSLGSGVRGRVNDGYTFGSGTRLTVV.

This chain uses TRBV27 with TRBJ1-1, with D possibly being TRBD1 (5 bases). V was trimmed by 8 bases and J by 1 base, leaving 11 bases between them. This CDR3 spans 13 amino acids. Germline CDR1 is MNHEY and CDR2 is SMNVEV (reference sequence). The CDR3 loop reads CASGRDGNTEAFF. DNA for the CDR3: TGTGCCAGCGGACGGGACGGGAACACTGAAGCTTTCTTT.

Points on this clone: The sample carries other DNA sequences with the same CDR3. V is TRBV11-2 and J is TRBJ1-5; D gene uncertain. In germline, CDR1 is SGHAT, CDR2 FQNNGV. Trimming left V 3 bases short and J 0 bases short, with 3 bases between. This CDR3 comprises 13 residues. CDR3 region: CASSLYSNQPQHF. The CDR3 coding sequence is TGTGCCAGCAGCTTGTATAGCAATCAGCCCCAGCATTTT.

The chain has TRBV5-4 and TRBJ2-3, with a weak D call TRBD1 (5 bases). V was shortened by 5 bases and J by 7 bases, with 11 bases between the two germline ends. Per germline, CDR1 SGHNT and CDR2 YYREEE (reference sequence). This CDR3 comprises 12 residues. In DNA, the CDR3 is TGTGCCAGCAGTTCTGACAGCAATACGCAGTATTTT. Protein: CASSSDSNTQYF. The full variable domain, with the rest looked up from reference TRBV5-4 and TRBJ2-3, is ETGVTQSPTHLIKTRGQQVTLRCSSQSGHNTVSWYQQALGQGPQFIFQYYREEENGRGNFPPRFSGLQFPNYSSELNVNALELDDSALYLCASSSDSNTQYFGPGTRLTVL.

The rearrangement joins TRBV6-5 to TRBJ1-5; 12 bases are shared with TRBD1. Germline CDR1 and CDR2: MNHEY and SVGAGI. The CDR3 is 14 amino acids. Trimming took 8 bases from V and 6 from J; bases not matched to a gene: 5. DNA of the CDR3: TGTGCCAGCGGGGACAGGGGGCGAAGTCAGCCCCAGCATTTT. Its protein is CASGDRGRSQPQHF.

With regard to this clone: Additional DNA sequences in this sample encode the identical CDR3. This chain uses TRBV5-1 with TRBJ2-7, with D uncertain. V lost 0 bases, J lost 2 bases, and 9 bases lay in between. This CDR3 comprises 14 residues. In germline, CDR1 is SGHRS, CDR2 YFSETQ. CDR3 loop: CASSLDSSAYEQYF. The DNA of the CDR3 is TGCGCCAGCAGCTTGGACTCGTCGGCCTACGAGCAGTACTTC.

The chain uses TRBV5-1 and TRBJ2-7; D is ambiguous. The CDR3 consists of 14 residues. V dropped 2 bases and J dropped 0 bases, with 9 bases sitting between them. Germline CDR1 and CDR2: SGHRS and YFSETQ. Written as DNA, the CDR3 is TGCGCCAGCAGCTTTACAGTAACCTCCTACGAGCAGTACTTC. Translation gives CASSFTVTSYEQYF.

In the case of this clone: Other nucleotide sequences from this sample produce the same CDR3. V gene TRBV27 combines with J gene TRBJ2-6; D might be TRBD1 or TRBD2, each matching 5 bases. Trimming took 3 bases from V and 4 from J, leaving 10 bases between them. Germline V gives CDR1 MNHEY, CDR2 SMNVEV (reference sequence). This CDR3 has 15 residues. The CDR3: CASSFWGTGANVLTF. The DNA for the CDR3 is TGTGCCAGCAGTTTTTGGGGGACCGGGGCCAACGTCCTGACTTTC. The variable domain in full, with the rest retrieved from reference TRBV27 and TRBJ2-6, is EAQVTQNPRYLITVTGKKLTVTCSQNMNHEYMSWYRQDPGLGLRQIYYSMNVEVTDKGDVPEGYKVSRKEKRNFPLILESPSPNQTSLYFCASSFWGTGANVLTFGAGSRLTVL.

V is TRBV10-1 and J is TRBJ2-7; TRBD1 is a possible D gene (5 bases). CDR1 and CDR2 (germline): WNHNN, SYGVQD (reference sequence). V was clipped by 4 bases and J by 5 bases, with 12 bases between them. The CDR3 runs to 13 residues. The chain's CDR3 is CASSVTMGHEQYF. The DNA of the CDR3 is TGCGCCAGCAGTGTCACCATGGGGCACGAGCAGTACTTC.

About this clone itself: The same CDR3 can be traced to other DNA sequences in this sample. The rearrangement uses TRBV4-2 and TRBJ1-5; D gene uncertain. V lost 0 bases and J 4 bases, leaving 7 bases between the germline ends. The CDR3 sequence is 14 residues long. Germline values: CDR1 LGHNA, CDR2 YNFKEQ. CDR3 sequence (DNA): TGTGCCAGCAGCCAAGACAGCAATAATCAGCCCCAGCATTTT. Its protein is CASSQDSNNQPQHF.

The chain uses TRBV4-1 and TRBJ2-3; 7 bases are a match to TRBD1. CDR3 length equals 11 residues. V was pared by 2 bases and J by 10 bases, with 0 bases of the junction left unmatched. Germline loops: CDR1 MGHRA, CDR2 YSYEKL. The CDR3 protein is CASSQQGAQYF. The CDR3 DNA is TGCGCCAGCAGCCAACAGGGGGCGCAGTATTTT.